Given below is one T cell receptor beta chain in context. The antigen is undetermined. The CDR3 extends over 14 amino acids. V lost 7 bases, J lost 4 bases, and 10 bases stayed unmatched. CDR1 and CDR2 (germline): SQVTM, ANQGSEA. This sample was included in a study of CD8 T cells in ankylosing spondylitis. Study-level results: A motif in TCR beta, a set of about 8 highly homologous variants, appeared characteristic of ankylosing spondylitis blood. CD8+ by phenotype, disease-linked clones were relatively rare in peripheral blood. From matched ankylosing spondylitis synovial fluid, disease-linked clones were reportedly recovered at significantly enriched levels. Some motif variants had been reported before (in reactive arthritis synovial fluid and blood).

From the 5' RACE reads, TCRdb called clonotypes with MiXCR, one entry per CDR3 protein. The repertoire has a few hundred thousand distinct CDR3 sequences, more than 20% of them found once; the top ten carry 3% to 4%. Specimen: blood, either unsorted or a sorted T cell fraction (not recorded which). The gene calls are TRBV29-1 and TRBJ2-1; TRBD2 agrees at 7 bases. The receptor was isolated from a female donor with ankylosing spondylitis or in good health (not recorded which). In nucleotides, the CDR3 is TGCAGCGCCGAATCGGGACTATTTTACAATGAGCAGTTCTTC. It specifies CSAESGLFYNEQFF.